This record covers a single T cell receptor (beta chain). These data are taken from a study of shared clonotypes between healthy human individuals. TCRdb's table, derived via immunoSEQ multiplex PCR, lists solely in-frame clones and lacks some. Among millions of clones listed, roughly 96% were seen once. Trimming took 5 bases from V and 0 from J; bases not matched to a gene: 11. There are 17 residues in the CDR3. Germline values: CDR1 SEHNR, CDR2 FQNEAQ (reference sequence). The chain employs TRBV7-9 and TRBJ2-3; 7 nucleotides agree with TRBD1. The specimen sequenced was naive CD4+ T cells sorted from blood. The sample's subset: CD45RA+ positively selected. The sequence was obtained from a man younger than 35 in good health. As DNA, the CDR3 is TGTGCCAGCAGCCACCGGGACAGTCCTTTGAGCACAGATACGCAGTATTTT. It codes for CASSHRDSPLSTDTQYF.